This T cell receptor beta chain comes out of a study of glioma-infiltrating T cells after dendritic cell vaccination. General study findings and limits: TCR clonality showed no direct relationship with survival.

Comment on this clone: The antigen is unknown.

The immunoSEQ assay amplified TCRB CDR3 from up to roughly 2 ug DNA. The repertoire was sequenced with immunoSEQ multiplex PCR; TCRdb's copy has only in-frame clones and lacks some. This table holds about 92,000 clones, around 86% found once. Fresh-frozen tumor tissue and more than two years of survival data were available for all. PBMC were collected before vaccination, two weeks after the third vaccination, and at progression. This CDR3 region has 14 residues. Trimming removed 8 bases from V and 0 bases from J, with 11 bases in between. Germline V gene sequence: CDR1 LNHDA, CDR2 SQIVND (reference sequence).

V gene TRBV19 combines with J gene TRBJ1-3, with D perhaps matching TRBD1 (6 bases). Sequences were derived from blood, sampled before dendritic cell vaccination. The sequence derives from a human donor with glioblastoma. This CDR3 reads CASYGGASGNTIYF. CDR3 DNA sequence: TGTGCCAGTTACGGGGGGGCCTCTGGAAACACCATATATTTT.